This TCR beta chain was captured by sequencing in a study of CD8 T cells in ankylosing spondylitis. Overall study results and limits: Researchers report that disease-linked clones proved CD8+ and relatively rare in peripheral blood.

TCRdb called the 5' RACE reads again in MiXCR, with one record for every CDR3 protein. The sample lists 29,000 or so distinct CDR3 sequences, nearly 5.5% occurring once. This clonotype was detected many times. Its target is unknown. Germline lookup yields CDR1 SGDLS and CDR2 YYNGEE. CDR3 size: 15 residues. V lost 3 bases and J lost 0; bases outside the gene matches: 1. The TCR sequence derives from a female donor with ankylosing spondylitis or in good health (not recorded which). The J gene is TRBJ2-2, the V gene TRBV9, with 8 bases lining up with TRBD2. Sequencing input: blood, either unsorted or a sorted T cell fraction (not recorded which). The CDR3 protein is CASSAGLANTGELFF. DNA for the CDR3: TGTGCCAGCAGCGCGGGACTAGCGAACACCGGGGAGCTGTTTTTT.